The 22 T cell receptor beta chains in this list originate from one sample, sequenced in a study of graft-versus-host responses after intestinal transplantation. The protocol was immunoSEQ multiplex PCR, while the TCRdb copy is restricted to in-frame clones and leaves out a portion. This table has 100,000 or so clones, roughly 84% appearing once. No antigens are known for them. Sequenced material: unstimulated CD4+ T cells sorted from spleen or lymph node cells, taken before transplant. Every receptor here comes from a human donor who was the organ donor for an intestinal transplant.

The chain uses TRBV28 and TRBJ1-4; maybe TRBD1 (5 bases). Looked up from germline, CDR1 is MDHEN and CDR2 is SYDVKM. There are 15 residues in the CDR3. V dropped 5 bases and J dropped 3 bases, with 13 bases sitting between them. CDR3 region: CASSPALGANEKLFF. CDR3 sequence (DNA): TGTGCCAGCAGTCCAGCTTTGGGGGCTAATGAAAAACTGTTTTTT.

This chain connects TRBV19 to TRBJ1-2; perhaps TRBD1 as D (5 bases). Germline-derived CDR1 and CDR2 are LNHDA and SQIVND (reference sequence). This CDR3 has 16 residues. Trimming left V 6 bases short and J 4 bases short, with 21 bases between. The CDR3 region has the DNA TGTGCCAGTAGAGATTACAGTACGGGGGAAGTCTATGGCTACACCTTC. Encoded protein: CASRDYSTGEVYGYTF. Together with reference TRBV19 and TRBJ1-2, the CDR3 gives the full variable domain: DGGITQSPKYLFRKEGQNVTLSCEQNLNHDAMYWYRQDPGQGLRLIYYSQIVNDFQKGDIAEGYSVSREKKESFPLTVTSAQKNPTAFYLCASRDYSTGEVYGYTFGSGTRLTVV.

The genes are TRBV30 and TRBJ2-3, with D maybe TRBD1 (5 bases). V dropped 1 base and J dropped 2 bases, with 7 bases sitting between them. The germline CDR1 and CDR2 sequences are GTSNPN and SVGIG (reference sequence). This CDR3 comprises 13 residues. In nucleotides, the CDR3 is TGTGCCTGGAGTGGGGGCCTCACAGATACGCAGTATTTT. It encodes CAWSGGLTDTQYF.

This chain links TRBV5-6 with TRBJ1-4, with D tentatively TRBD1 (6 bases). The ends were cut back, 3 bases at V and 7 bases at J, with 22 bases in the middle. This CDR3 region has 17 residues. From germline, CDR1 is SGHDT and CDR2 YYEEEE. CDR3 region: CASSSWTAPSSIEKLFF. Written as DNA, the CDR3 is TGTGCCAGCAGCTCGTGGACAGCCCCTTCTTCTATTGAAAAACTGTTTTTT.

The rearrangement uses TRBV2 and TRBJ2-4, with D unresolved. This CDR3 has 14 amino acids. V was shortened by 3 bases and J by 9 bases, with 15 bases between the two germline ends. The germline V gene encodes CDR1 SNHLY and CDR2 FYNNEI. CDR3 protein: CASSDKATFSIQYF. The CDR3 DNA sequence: TGTGCCAGCAGTGATAAGGCCACTTTTAGCATTCAGTACTTC.

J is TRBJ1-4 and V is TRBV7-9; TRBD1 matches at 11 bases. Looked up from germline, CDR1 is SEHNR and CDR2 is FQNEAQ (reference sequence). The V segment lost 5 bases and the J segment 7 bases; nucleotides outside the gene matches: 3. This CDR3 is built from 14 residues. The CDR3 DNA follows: TGTGCCAGCAGCCGAGGGACAGGGGGTGAAAAACTGTTTTTT. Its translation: CASSRGTGGEKLFF.

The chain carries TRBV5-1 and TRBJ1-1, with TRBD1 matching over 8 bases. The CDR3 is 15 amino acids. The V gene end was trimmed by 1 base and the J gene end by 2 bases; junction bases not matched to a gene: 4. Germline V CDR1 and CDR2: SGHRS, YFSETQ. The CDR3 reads CASSLSTGVNTEAFF. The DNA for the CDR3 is TGCGCCAGCAGCTTGTCGACAGGGGTTAACACTGAAGCTTTCTTT.

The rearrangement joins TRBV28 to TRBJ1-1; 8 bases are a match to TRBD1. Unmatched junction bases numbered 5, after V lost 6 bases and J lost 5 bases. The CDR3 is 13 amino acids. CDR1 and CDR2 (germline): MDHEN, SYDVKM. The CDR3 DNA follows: TGTGCCAGCAGGTACAGGGGGAGGACTGAAGCTTTCTTT. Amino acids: CASRYRGRTEAFF.

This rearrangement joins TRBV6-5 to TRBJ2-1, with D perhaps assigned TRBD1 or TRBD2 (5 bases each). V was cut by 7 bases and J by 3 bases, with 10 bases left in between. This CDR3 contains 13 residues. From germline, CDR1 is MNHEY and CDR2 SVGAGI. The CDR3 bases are TGTGCCAGCAACCGGGACGGCTACAATGAGCAGTTCTTC. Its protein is CASNRDGYNEQFF.

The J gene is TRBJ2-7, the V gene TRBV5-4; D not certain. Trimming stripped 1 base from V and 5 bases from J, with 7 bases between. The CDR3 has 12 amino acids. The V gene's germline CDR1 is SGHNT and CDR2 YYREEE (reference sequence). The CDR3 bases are TGTGCCAGCAGCTTGTACAGCAACGAGCAGTACTTC. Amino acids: CASSLYSNEQYF.

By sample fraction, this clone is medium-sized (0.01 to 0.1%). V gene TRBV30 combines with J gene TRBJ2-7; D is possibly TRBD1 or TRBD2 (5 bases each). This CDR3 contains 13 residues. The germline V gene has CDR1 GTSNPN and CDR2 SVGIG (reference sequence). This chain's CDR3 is CAASGASSYEQYF. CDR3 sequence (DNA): TGTGCTGCCTCCGGGGCCAGCTCCTACGAGCAGTACTTC.

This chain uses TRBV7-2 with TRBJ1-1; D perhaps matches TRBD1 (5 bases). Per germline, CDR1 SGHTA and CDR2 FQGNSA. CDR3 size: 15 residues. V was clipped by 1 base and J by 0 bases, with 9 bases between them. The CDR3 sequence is CASSLVGRVNTEAFF. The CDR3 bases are TGTGCCAGCAGCTTAGTTGGCAGGGTGAACACTGAAGCTTTCTTT.

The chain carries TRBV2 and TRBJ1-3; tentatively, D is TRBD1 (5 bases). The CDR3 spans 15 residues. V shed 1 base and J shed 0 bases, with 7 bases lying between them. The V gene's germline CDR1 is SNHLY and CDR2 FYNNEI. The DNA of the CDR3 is TGTGCCAGCAGTGAAGAGACAGTCTCTGGAAACACCATATATTTT. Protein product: CASSEETVSGNTIYF. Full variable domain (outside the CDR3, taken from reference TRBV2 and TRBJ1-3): EPEVTQTPSHQVTQMGQEVILRCVPISNHLYFYWYRQILGQKVEFLVSFYNNEISEKSEIFDDQFSVERPDGSNFTLKIRSTKLEDSAMYFCASSEETVSGNTIYFGEGSWLTVV.

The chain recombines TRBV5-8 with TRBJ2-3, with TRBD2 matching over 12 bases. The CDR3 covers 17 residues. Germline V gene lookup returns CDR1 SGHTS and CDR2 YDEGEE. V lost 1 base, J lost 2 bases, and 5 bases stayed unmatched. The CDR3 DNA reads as TGTGCCAGCAGCTTGTATCTAGCGGGGGGGATCACAGATACGCAGTATTTT. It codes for CASSLYLAGGITDTQYF. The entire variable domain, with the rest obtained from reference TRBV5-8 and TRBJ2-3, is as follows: EAGVTQSPTHLIKTRGQQATLRCSPISGHTSVYWYQQALGLGLQFLLWYDEGEERNRGNFPPRFSGRQFPNYSSELNVNALELEDSALYLCASSLYLAGGITDTQYFGPGTRLTVL.

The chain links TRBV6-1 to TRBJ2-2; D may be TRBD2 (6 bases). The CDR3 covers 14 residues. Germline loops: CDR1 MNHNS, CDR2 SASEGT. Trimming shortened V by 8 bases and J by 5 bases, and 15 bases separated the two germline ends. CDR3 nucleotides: TGTGCCAGCTTTTTGGGGGGAAGGACCGGGGAGCTGTTTTTT. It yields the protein CASFLGGRTGELFF.

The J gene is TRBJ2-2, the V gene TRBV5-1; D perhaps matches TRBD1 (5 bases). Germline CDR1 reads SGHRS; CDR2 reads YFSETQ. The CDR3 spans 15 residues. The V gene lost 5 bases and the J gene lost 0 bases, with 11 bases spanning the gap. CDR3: CASSPDRPNTGELFF. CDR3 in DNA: TGCGCCAGCAGTCCCGACAGACCGAACACCGGGGAGCTGTTTTTT.

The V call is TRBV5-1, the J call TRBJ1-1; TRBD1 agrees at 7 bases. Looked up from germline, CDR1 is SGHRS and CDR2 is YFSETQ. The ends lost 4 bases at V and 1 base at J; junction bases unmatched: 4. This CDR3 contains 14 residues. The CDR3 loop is CASSGQGENTEAFF. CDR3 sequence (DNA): TGCGCCAGCAGCGGGCAGGGGGAGAACACTGAAGCTTTCTTT. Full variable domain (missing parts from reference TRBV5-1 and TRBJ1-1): KAGVTQTPRYLIKTRGQQVTLSCSPISGHRSVSWYQQTPGQGLQFLFEYFSETQRNKGNFPGRFSGRQFSNSRSEMNVSTLELGDSALYLCASSGQGENTEAFFGQGTRLTVV.

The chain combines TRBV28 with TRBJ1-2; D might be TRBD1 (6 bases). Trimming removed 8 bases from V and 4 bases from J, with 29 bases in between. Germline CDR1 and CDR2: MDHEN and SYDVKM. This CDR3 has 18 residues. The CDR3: CASAWAGGRVLSGYGYTF. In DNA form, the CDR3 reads TGTGCCAGCGCCTGGGCGGGGGGCAGAGTGCTATCGGGCTATGGCTACACCTTC.

This chain's CDR3 is CASSQLPTGRGEQYF. The CDR3 DNA reads TGCGCCAGCAGCCAACTCCCGACGGGCCGGGGCGAGCAGTACTTC. This chain connects TRBV4-1 to TRBJ2-7; weak D call: TRBD2 (5 bases). From germline, CDR1 is MGHRA and CDR2 YSYEKL. V lost 2 bases and J lost 6, with 17 bases in between. The CDR3 contains 15 residues.

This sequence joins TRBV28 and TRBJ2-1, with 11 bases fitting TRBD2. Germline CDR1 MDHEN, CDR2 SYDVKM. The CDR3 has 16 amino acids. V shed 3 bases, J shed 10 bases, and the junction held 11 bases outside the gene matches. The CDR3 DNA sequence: TGTGCCAGCAGTTTCTCGGCTAGCGGGGGGTTAGTAGAGCAGTTCTTC. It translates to CASSFSASGGLVEQFF.

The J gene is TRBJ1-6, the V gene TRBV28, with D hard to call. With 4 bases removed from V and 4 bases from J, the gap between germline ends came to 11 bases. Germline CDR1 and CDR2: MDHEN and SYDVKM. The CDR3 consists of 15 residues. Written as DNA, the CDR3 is TGTGCCAGCAGTTACAGCTCGGGATATAATTCACCCCTCCACTTT. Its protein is CASSYSSGYNSPLHF.

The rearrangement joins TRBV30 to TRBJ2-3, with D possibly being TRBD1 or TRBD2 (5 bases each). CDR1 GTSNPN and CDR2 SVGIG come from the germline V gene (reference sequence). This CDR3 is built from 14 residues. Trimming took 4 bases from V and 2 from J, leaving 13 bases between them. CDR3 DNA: TGTGCCTGGACCATCGGGGCGGTCACAGATACGCAGTATTTT. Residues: CAWTIGAVTDTQYF.